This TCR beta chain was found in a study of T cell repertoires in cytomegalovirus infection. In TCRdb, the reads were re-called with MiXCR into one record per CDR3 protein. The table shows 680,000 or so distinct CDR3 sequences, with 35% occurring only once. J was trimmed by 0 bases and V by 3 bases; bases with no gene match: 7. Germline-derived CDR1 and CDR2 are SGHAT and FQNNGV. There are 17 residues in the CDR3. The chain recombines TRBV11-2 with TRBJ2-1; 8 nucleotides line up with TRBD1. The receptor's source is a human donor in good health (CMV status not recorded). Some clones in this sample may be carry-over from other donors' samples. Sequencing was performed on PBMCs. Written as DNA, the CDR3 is TGTGCCAGCAGCTTGAACCCCCAGGGGGCCTCCTACAATGAGCAGTTCTTC. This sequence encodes CASSLNPQGASYNEQFF.